One sample yielded the 31 T cell receptor beta chains listed below, sequenced in a study of blood T cell repertoires in COVID-19. Assay: immunoSEQ multiplex PCR; the TCRdb copy retains only in-frame clones and omits some. The sample holds 130,000 to 150,000 clones, around four fifths seen once. The sequencing sample was made of peripheral blood. These receptors came from a woman in her forties with active or convalescent COVID-19.

The rearrangement joins TRBV5-6 to TRBJ1-2; D uncertain. Germline V gene data show CDR1 as SGHDT and CDR2 as YYEEEE. Between the trimmed V and J ends, which lost 0 bases and 0 bases, there was a span of 9 bases. The CDR3 has 15 amino acids. The CDR3 region has the DNA TGTGCCAGCAGCTTGGAACAGATCTCTAACTATGGCTACACCTTC. As protein: CASSLEQISNYGYTF. Together with reference TRBV5-6 and TRBJ1-2, the CDR3 gives the full variable domain: DAGVTQSPTHLIKTRGQQVTLRCSPKSGHDTVSWYQQALGQGPQFIFQYYEEEERQRGNFPDRFSGHQFPNYSSELNVNALLLGDSALYLCASSLEQISNYGYTFGSGTRLTVV.

The chain has TRBV27 and TRBJ1-5; tentatively, D is TRBD1 (6 bases). Germline V gives CDR1 MNHEY, CDR2 SMNVEV (reference sequence). The germline V and J ends were trimmed by 8 bases and 6 bases, with 17 bases remaining between them. This CDR3 comprises 14 residues. The CDR3 DNA is TGTGCCAGCGGCGCAGGGGCCAAGGGTCAGCCCCAGCATTTT. Protein product: CASGAGAKGQPQHF.

This rearrangement joins TRBV7-2 to TRBJ2-7; 10 positions match TRBD2. The CDR3 length is 14 residues. CDR1 is SGHTA and CDR2 is FQGNSA in the germline V gene. Trimming removed 5 bases from V and 5 bases from J; junction bases left unmatched: 6. CDR3 loop: CASSQAGGQDEQYF. CDR3 nucleotide sequence: TGTGCCAGCAGCCAAGCGGGGGGGCAGGACGAGCAGTACTTC.

The rearrangement uses TRBV9 and TRBJ2-1, with 10 bases that match TRBD2. V trimming: 4 bases; J trimming: 4 bases; junction bases outside the gene matches: 11. CDR1 is SGDLS and CDR2 is YYNGEE in the germline V gene. CDR3 length: 17 residues. Here the CDR3 reads CASSFYGASGSYNEQFF. CDR3 DNA sequence: TGTGCCAGCAGCTTCTATGGGGCTAGCGGGAGTTACAATGAGCAGTTCTTC. The full variable domain, with the rest looked up from reference TRBV9 and TRBJ2-1, is DSGVTQTPKHLITATGQRVTLRCSPRSGDLSVYWYQQSLDQGLQFLIQYYNGEERAKGNILERFSAQQFPDLHSELNLSSLELGDSALYFCASSFYGASGSYNEQFFGPGTRLTVL.

This clone was found a few times. The genes are TRBV5-6 and TRBJ1-5, with 9 bases matching TRBD1. The CDR3 is 16 residues long. The V gene end was trimmed by 4 bases and the J gene end by 4 bases; junction bases not matched to a gene: 9. Germline lookup yields CDR1 SGHDT and CDR2 YYEEEE. The CDR3 DNA is TGTGCCAGCAGCAAAGCGGACAGGGGCCTGAATCAGCCCCAGCATTTT. Encoded protein: CASSKADRGLNQPQHF.

The chain couples TRBV19 to TRBJ1-1, with D possibly matching TRBD1 (5 bases). The V and J ends lost 7 bases and 5 bases respectively, with 14 bases between them. Germline lookup yields CDR1 LNHDA and CDR2 SQIVND (reference sequence). The CDR3 contains 13 residues. CDR3 sequence reads: CASIPRQRTEAFF. The DNA of the CDR3 is TGTGCCAGTATCCCCAGACAGAGAACTGAAGCTTTCTTT.

This chain joins TRBV7-9 and TRBJ1-6; TRBD1 agrees at 8 bases. The V gene's germline CDR1 is SEHNR and CDR2 FQNEAQ (reference sequence). The ends lost 5 bases at V and 9 bases at J; junction bases unmatched: 6. The CDR3 sequence is 14 residues long. The CDR3 coding sequence is TGTGCCAGCAGCCGGGGACAGGAAGGTTCACCCCTCCACTTT. This encodes CASSRGQEGSPLHF.

The rearrangement links TRBV3-1 (or the pseudogene TRBV3-2) to TRBJ1-1; 8 bases match TRBD1. This CDR3 has 15 residues. CDR1 is LGHDT, CDR2 YNNKEL, per germline (reference sequence). After removal of 1 base from V and 5 bases from J, the junction contained 6 bases not matched to a gene. CDR3 loop: CASSQGIQGGTEAFF. CDR3 bases: TGTGCCAGCAGCCAAGGAATACAGGGGGGGACTGAAGCTTTCTTT.

This sequence joins TRBV14 and TRBJ1-2; 8 bases map to TRBD1. There are 16 residues in the CDR3. Trimming took 3 bases from V and 4 from J; bases not matched to a gene: 10. Per the germline V gene, CDR1 is SGHDN and CDR2 is FVKESK. The CDR3 DNA reads TGTGCCAGCAGCCACCGACGGGACAGGCCGGTCTATGGCTACACCTTC. As protein: CASSHRRDRPVYGYTF.

This chain joins TRBV5-4 and TRBJ1-4, with 7 bases fitting TRBD1. J lost 7 bases, V lost 2 bases, and 5 bases had no gene match. This CDR3 has 14 residues. Per the germline V gene, CDR1 is SGHNT and CDR2 is YYREEE (reference sequence). The CDR3 region has the DNA TGTGCCAGCAGCTTCGACAGGGTTGGTGAAAAACTGTTTTTT. Amino acids: CASSFDRVGEKLFF. The entire variable domain, with the rest obtained from reference TRBV5-4 and TRBJ1-4, is as follows: ETGVTQSPTHLIKTRGQQVTLRCSSQSGHNTVSWYQQALGQGPQFIFQYYREEENGRGNFPPRFSGLQFPNYSSELNVNALELDDSALYLCASSFDRVGEKLFFGSGTQLSVL.

Turning to this clone: Other DNA sequences within the sample encode an identical CDR3. The chain couples TRBV27 to TRBJ1-2; D gene unclear. Trimming cost V 3 bases and J 2 bases, with 7 bases left between them. Germline-derived CDR1 and CDR2 are MNHEY and SMNVEV (reference sequence). CDR3 size: 13 residues. This CDR3 reads CASSLGRNYGYTF. For the CDR3, the DNA is TGTGCCAGCAGTTTGGGCAGGAACTATGGCTACACCTTC.

The rearrangement links TRBV14 to TRBJ1-1; weak D call: TRBD1 (5 bases). The V gene lost 4 bases and the J gene lost 0 bases, with 12 bases spanning the gap. CDR1 SGHDN and CDR2 FVKESK come from the germline V gene. CDR3 length equals 15 residues. This chain's CDR3 is CASSRQTVVNTEAFF. CDR3 bases: TGTGCCAGCAGCCGGCAGACAGTTGTGAACACTGAAGCTTTCTTT.

The rearrangement joins TRBV27 to TRBJ1-5, with 7 bases lining up with TRBD1. CDR1 and CDR2 from the germline V gene are MNHEY and SMNVEV (reference sequence). The V and J ends lost 5 bases and 0 bases, in that order; junction bases with no gene match: 13. This CDR3 comprises 18 residues. DNA for the CDR3: TGTGCCAGCAGTCCTAGACAGGGCCTCGGGTATAGCAATCAGCCCCAGCATTTT. Its translation: CASSPRQGLGYSNQPQHF.

This clone occurred a few times. The chain joins TRBV15 to TRBJ2-1, with TRBD1 identical over 7 bases. Germline values: CDR1 LNHNV, CDR2 YYDKDF (reference sequence). The junction had 1 base not matched to a gene; V was cut back by 0 bases and J by 5 bases. There are 14 residues in the CDR3. The chain's CDR3 is CATSRDRGNNEQFF. CDR3 coding DNA: TGTGCCACCAGCAGAGACAGGGGGAACAATGAGCAGTTCTTC. The full variable domain, with the rest looked up from reference TRBV15 and TRBJ2-1, is DAMVIQNPRYQVTQFGKPVTLSCSQTLNHNVMYWYQQKSSQAPKLLFHYYDKDFNNEADTPDNFQSRRPNTSFCFLDIRSPGLGDTAMYLCATSRDRGNNEQFFGPGTRLTVL.

V is TRBV6-1 and J is TRBJ1-5; D remains unclear. There are 14 residues in the CDR3. Looked up from germline, CDR1 is MNHNS and CDR2 is SASEGT. V was trimmed by 2 bases and J by 6 bases, leaving 11 bases between them. The CDR3 region has the DNA TGTGCCAGCAGTGAATCGGGGAGAACTCAGCCCCAGCATTTT. As protein: CASSESGRTQPQHF.

V usage is TRBV10-3 and J usage is TRBJ1-2; TRBD1 might be the D (6 bases). Germline V gives CDR1 ENHRY, CDR2 SYGVKD. Deletions cut 6 bases from V and 8 bases from J, with 19 bases between. CDR3 length: 14 amino acids. CDR3 loop: CAIRTGGGEKGYTF. The CDR3 nucleotides read TGTGCCATCAGGACCGGCGGGGGCGAGAAAGGCTACACCTTC.

V and J are TRBV9 and TRBJ2-7; 9 positions match TRBD1. Losses at the gene ends were 3 bases for V and 4 bases for J; bases not matched to a gene: 11. Germline V lookup: CDR1 SGDLS, CDR2 YYNGEE. The CDR3 sequence is 16 residues long. CDR3 nucleotide sequence: TGTGCCAGCAGCGCCAAATGGACAGGGGTGATATACGAGCAGTACTTC. Its protein is CASSAKWTGVIYEQYF.

This clone was picked up a small number of times. The chain joins TRBV7-8 to TRBJ1-3, with D uncertain. Germline V lookup: CDR1 SGHVS, CDR2 FQNEAQ. CDR3 length: 14 amino acids. V lost 1 base and J 4 bases, leaving 8 bases between the germline ends. The CDR3 DNA reads TGTGCCAGCAGCTTAGGGGCCGCAGGAAACACCATATATTTT. Translating gives CASSLGAAGNTIYF.

In regard to this clone: One end of the junction fails to match germline, which may point to a read error. V usage is TRBV6-6 and J usage is TRBJ1-5, with D tentatively TRBD1 (6 bases). CDR3 length: 14 amino acids. CDR1 is MNHNY and CDR2 is SVGAGI in the germline V gene (reference sequence). This chain's CDR3 is CASTYPTGDQPQHF. CDR3 nucleotide sequence: TGTGCCAGCACTTACCCGACAGGAGATCAGCCCCAGCATTTT.

The chain is built from TRBV14 and TRBJ2-7; 11 bases are shared with TRBD2. Trimming removed 6 bases from V and 5 bases from J; junction bases left unmatched: 9. Per germline, CDR1 SGHDN and CDR2 FVKESK. The CDR3 runs 15 residues. CDR3 DNA sequence: TGTGCCAGCAGACTTAGCGGGGGGGTCACCGACGAGCAGTACTTC. Residues: CASRLSGGVTDEQYF.

V gene TRBV28 combines with J gene TRBJ2-7, with TRBD1 matching over 8 bases. The CDR3 covers 12 residues. From germline, CDR1 is MDHEN and CDR2 SYDVKM. V was clipped by 11 bases and J by 3 bases; unmatched bases: 6. In nucleotides, the CDR3 is TGTGCCGCCGGACAGGGACACTACGAGCAGTACTTC. It translates to CAAGQGHYEQYF.

The V call is TRBV6-5, the J call TRBJ1-2; 7 bases map to TRBD1. V trimming: 4 bases; J trimming: 8 bases; junction bases outside the gene matches: 16. Germline values: CDR1 MNHEY, CDR2 SVGAGI. The CDR3 totals 16 residues. CDR3 in DNA: TGTGCCAGCAGTTCAACCCTGCAAACGACAGGGCAGGGCTACACCTTC. Translated, it gives CASSSTLQTTGQGYTF.

The chain uses TRBV24-1 and TRBJ2-1; 12 nucleotides line up with TRBD2. Germline-derived CDR1 and CDR2 are KGHDR and SFDVKD. This CDR3 is built from 16 residues. V shed 5 bases and J 5 bases; nucleotides not matched to a gene: 6. The CDR3 region is CATSAKLAGGDNEQFF. CDR3 DNA: TGTGCCACCAGTGCAAAACTAGCGGGAGGCGACAATGAGCAGTTCTTC.

The chain uses TRBV28 and TRBJ1-2, with TRBD1 identical over 8 bases. The trim removed 5 bases at V and 2 bases at J, leaving 7 bases unmatched. Germline V gene sequence: CDR1 MDHEN, CDR2 SYDVKM. The CDR3 length is 15 residues. The CDR3 coding sequence is TGTGCCAGCAGTGCACCGGGACAGGCGAACTATGGCTACACCTTC. It encodes CASSAPGQANYGYTF.

This chain links TRBV30 with TRBJ1-5; tentatively, D is TRBD1 (6 bases). The V end lost 1 base, the J end lost 7 bases, and 17 bases lay between the germline ends. The CDR3 has 15 amino acids. Germline CDR1 is GTSNPN and CDR2 is SVGIG (reference sequence). The CDR3 DNA sequence: TGTGCCTGGAGTGGGGGGTTGGGGGCTGGACAGCCCCAGCATTTT. Translating gives CAWSGGLGAGQPQHF.

The chain employs TRBV7-2 and TRBJ1-1; 7 bases fit TRBD1. V shed 1 base and J 1 base; nucleotides not matched to a gene: 3. The CDR3 length is 15 residues. The germline gives CDR1 SGHTA, CDR2 FQGNSA. CDR3 sequence (DNA): TGTGCCAGCAGCTTAGGGACAGGTTGGAACACTGAAGCTTTCTTT. This translates into CASSLGTGWNTEAFF.

The chain has TRBV5-1 and TRBJ2-4; the D gene is possibly TRBD1 (6 bases). The V gene lost 0 bases and the J gene lost 5 bases, with 12 bases spanning the gap. The V gene's germline CDR1 is SGHRS and CDR2 YFSETQ. The CDR3 covers 15 residues. CDR3 sequence: CASSLARGLENIQYF. For the CDR3, the DNA is TGCGCCAGCAGCTTGGCCAGGGGTTTGGAAAACATTCAGTACTTC.

The chain uses TRBV18 and TRBJ2-5; D may be TRBD1 (5 bases). The V gene's germline CDR1 is KGHSH and CDR2 LQKENI. V was clipped by 4 bases and J by 0 bases, with 12 bases between them. The CDR3 spans 15 residues. The CDR3 region is CASSLTPGNQETQYF. Written as DNA, the CDR3 is TGTGCCAGCTCACTGACCCCAGGGAACCAAGAGACCCAGTACTTC.

The chain joins TRBV5-1 to TRBJ1-4, with D uncertain. The V and J ends lost 3 bases and 5 bases respectively, with 11 bases between them. This CDR3 comprises 14 residues. Germline V lookup: CDR1 SGHRS, CDR2 YFSETQ. CDR3 loop: CASSSLGRNEKLFF. In DNA, the CDR3 is TGCGCCAGCAGCTCCTTGGGGAGGAATGAAAAACTGTTTTTT.

The rearrangement uses TRBV5-6 and TRBJ1-3; no clear D gene. Per germline, CDR1 SGHDT and CDR2 YYEEEE. V lost 4 bases to trimming and J lost 0 bases, with 17 bases between them. The CDR3 sequence is 17 residues long. CDR3: CASSPRGGRFSGNTIYF. CDR3 nucleotides: TGTGCCAGCAGCCCCCGGGGAGGGCGGTTCTCTGGAAACACCATATATTTT.

The V call is TRBV5-1, the J call TRBJ2-2; D not certain. This CDR3 has 14 amino acids. Per germline, CDR1 SGHRS and CDR2 YFSETQ. With 0 bases removed from V and 1 base from J, the gap between germline ends came to 4 bases. The CDR3 loop is CASSLAGNTGELFF. CDR3 nucleotide sequence: TGCGCCAGCAGCTTGGCAGGGAACACCGGGGAGCTGTTTTTT.